This T cell receptor beta chain was observed in a study of cytomegalovirus exposure and HLA in healthy donors. General observations from the study: A later analysis by the authors found several of the most significant clusters apparently linked to common viral pathogens. For cytomegalovirus status, the classifier reportedly gave diagnoses with high specificity and sensitivity.

This clone has a single count. Its antigen is currently unknown. CDR1 and CDR2 from the germline V gene are LGHNA and YNFKEQ. There are 15 residues in the CDR3. With V trimmed by 5 bases and J by 5 bases, 8 bases remained unmatched. Nominally healthy donors were sampled, though unrecorded immune exposures were likely. Primers for the PCR totalled 60 Vbeta and 13 Jbeta. In the authors' methods: Some 9.9 million of 65 million to 95 million unique TCR beta chains were shared, per a later count. Clones were sequenced by immunoSEQ multiplex PCR, and TCRdb holds only the in-frame ones, with some missing. That table is the source of V, J and clone size, and D and trimming were worked out from the DNA. In the table there are under 35,000 clones, more than 60% of which are singletons.

V usage is TRBV4-2 and J usage is TRBJ1-4; 7 bases map to TRBD1. The sequence derives from a man aged 45-60 years in good health and CMV-seropositive. Sequencing was performed on PBMCs. CDR3 sequence reads: CASSGGTAGNEKLFF. DNA for the CDR3: TGTGCCAGCAGCGGCGGGACAGCTGGCAATGAAAAACTGTTTTTT.